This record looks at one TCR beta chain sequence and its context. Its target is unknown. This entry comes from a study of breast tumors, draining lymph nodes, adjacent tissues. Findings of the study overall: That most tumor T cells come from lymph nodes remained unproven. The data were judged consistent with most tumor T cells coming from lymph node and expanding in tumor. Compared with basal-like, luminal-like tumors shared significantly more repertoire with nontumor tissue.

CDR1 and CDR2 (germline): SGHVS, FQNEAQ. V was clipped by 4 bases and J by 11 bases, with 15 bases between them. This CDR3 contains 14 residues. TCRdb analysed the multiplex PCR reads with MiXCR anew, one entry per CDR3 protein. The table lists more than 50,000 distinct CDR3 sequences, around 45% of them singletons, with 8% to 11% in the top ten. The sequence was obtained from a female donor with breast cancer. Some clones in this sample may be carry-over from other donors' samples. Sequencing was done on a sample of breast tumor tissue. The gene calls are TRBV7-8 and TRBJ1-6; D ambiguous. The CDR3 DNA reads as TGTGCCAGCAGCTATTCCGGTGGCGCCCCACCCCTCCACTTT. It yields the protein CASSYSGGAPPLHF.